The next 20 T cell receptor beta chains were all read from a single sample in a study of blood T cell repertoires in COVID-19. Sequencing used immunoSEQ multiplex PCR; TCRdb keeps in-frame clones, though not all of them. The sample lists 120,000 to 150,000 clones, about 83% occurring once. The material sequenced was peripheral blood. The source of these receptors is a woman aged 40 to 55 with acute or convalescent COVID-19.

The gene calls are TRBV15 and TRBJ1-2, with D perhaps matching TRBD1 (6 bases). This CDR3 has 13 amino acids. Germline CDR1 reads LNHNV; CDR2 reads YYDKDF (reference sequence). V was trimmed by 8 bases and J by 0 bases, leaving 10 bases between them. CDR3 DNA sequence: TGTGCCACCCGAGGGGGATCTAACTATGGCTACACCTTC. It codes for CATRGGSNYGYTF.

For this clone: Other DNA sequences in this sample translate to the same CDR3. The chain recombines TRBV12-3 or TRBV12-4 with TRBJ1-1; no firm D call. The germline V and J ends were trimmed by 6 bases and 2 bases, with 10 bases remaining between them. This CDR3 is built from 13 residues. The CDR3: CASSRTGNTEAFF. Here the CDR3 DNA reads TGTGCCAGCAGCAGGACGGGAAACACTGAAGCTTTCTTT.

The chain joins TRBV19 to TRBJ2-2, with D uncertain. This CDR3 contains 16 residues. Germline V lookup: CDR1 LNHDA, CDR2 SQIVND (reference sequence). V lost 2 bases, J lost 4 bases, and 14 bases lay in between. The CDR3 reads CASSISPRLGTGELFF. The CDR3, as DNA: TGTGCCAGTAGTATAAGTCCCAGGCTTGGCACCGGGGAGCTGTTTTTT.

This clone was detected once. This chain links TRBV2 with TRBJ1-1; weak D call: TRBD1 (5 bases). The germline V gene has CDR1 SNHLY and CDR2 FYNNEI. This CDR3 is built from 15 residues. Trimming took 7 bases from V and 5 from J, leaving 20 bases between them. The CDR3 here is CASILGGEGLTEAFF. In nucleotides, the CDR3 is TGTGCCAGCATCCTTGGGGGGGAGGGTTTGACTGAAGCTTTCTTT.

The chain carries TRBV4-1 and TRBJ2-2; no definite D call. Looked up from germline, CDR1 is MGHRA and CDR2 is YSYEKL. Trimming cost V 4 bases and J 5 bases, with 17 bases left between them. The CDR3 contains 16 residues. The CDR3 sequence is CASSREVRGQTGELFF. In DNA, the CDR3 is TGCGCCAGCAGCCGAGAGGTCCGAGGTCAGACCGGGGAGCTGTTTTTT.

The rearrangement links TRBV30 to TRBJ1-4; perhaps TRBD1 as D (5 bases). The CDR3 contains 14 residues. Per the germline V gene, CDR1 is GTSNPN and CDR2 is SVGIG (reference sequence). V lost 0 bases and J lost 1, with 6 bases in between. CDR3 in DNA: TGTGCCTGGAGTGTAGGGGTAACTAATGAAAAACTGTTTTTT. Encoded protein: CAWSVGVTNEKLFF.

The V and J genes are TRBV18 and TRBJ2-7; the match to TRBD1 covers 8 bases. Germline V gives CDR1 KGHSH, CDR2 LQKENI. The ends lost 6 bases at V and 6 bases at J; junction bases unmatched: 13. This CDR3 is 15 amino acids long. In DNA, the CDR3 is TGTGCCAGCTCTCAACACCGGGGACAGGAAGCCGAGCAGTACTTC. The encoded protein is CASSQHRGQEAEQYF.

V usage is TRBV7-3 and J usage is TRBJ1-2, with TRBD1 matching over 7 bases. Per the germline V gene, CDR1 is SGHTA and CDR2 is FQGTGA. V dropped 2 bases and J dropped 5; count of bases not matched to a gene: 11. The CDR3 is 16 amino acids. The CDR3 sequence is CASSLLPGQVGYGYTF. The CDR3 bases are TGTGCCAGCAGCTTACTCCCCGGACAGGTGGGGTATGGCTACACCTTC.

CDR3 DNA: TGTGCCAGCAGTGAAGCTCAGGGGTACGGTTCACCCCTCCACTTT. It codes for CASSEAQGYGSPLHF. The rearrangement links TRBV2 to TRBJ1-6; perhaps TRBD1 as D (6 bases). Trimming left V 0 bases short and J 9 bases short, with 12 bases between. Germline CDR1 reads SNHLY; CDR2 reads FYNNEI. This CDR3 has 15 amino acids.

The chain has TRBV7-6 and TRBJ2-1, with TRBD1 identical over 7 bases. The CDR3 extends over 15 amino acids. CDR1 and CDR2 (germline): SGHVS, FNYEAQ. V shed 3 bases and J 5 bases; nucleotides not matched to a gene: 7. The CDR3 DNA is TGTGCCAGCAGCTTCACCGGGACAGTTAACAATGAGCAGTTCTTC. Residues: CASSFTGTVNNEQFF.

This clone was recorded only once. The chain employs TRBV7-9 and TRBJ2-7; TRBD2 might be the D (5 bases). Germline V gene lookup returns CDR1 SEHNR and CDR2 FQNEAQ (reference sequence). The CDR3 is 14 residues long. Deletions cut 3 bases from V and 12 bases from J, with 21 bases between. In nucleotides, the CDR3 is TGTGCCAGCAGCTTTGCCACTAGTAATTTAGGCATGTACTTC. It encodes CASSFATSNLGMYF.

Concerning this clone itself: The sample carries other DNA sequences with the same CDR3. This sequence joins TRBV7-3 and TRBJ1-1, with TRBD1 as a possible D gene (5 bases). Germline V lookup: CDR1 SGHTA, CDR2 FQGTGA. The length of the CDR3 is 14 residues. V shed 4 bases and J shed 2 bases, with 11 bases lying between them. In DNA form, the CDR3 reads TGTGCCAGCAGCTCCCAGGGAGGAAACACTGAAGCTTTCTTT. The encoded protein is CASSSQGGNTEAFF. The whole variable domain, filled in from reference TRBV7-3 and TRBJ1-1, reads GAGVSQTPSNKVTEKGKYVELRCDPISGHTALYWYRQSLGQGPEFLIYFQGTGAADDSGLPNDRFFAVRPEGSVSTLKIQRTERGDSAVYLCASSSQGGNTEAFFGQGTRLTVV.

The chain combines TRBV19 with TRBJ1-2, with 7 positions matching TRBD1. CDR3 size: 14 residues. Per the germline V gene, CDR1 is LNHDA and CDR2 is SQIVND (reference sequence). The V gene end was trimmed by 3 bases and the J gene end by 0 bases; junction bases not matched to a gene: 1. The CDR3 region has the DNA TGTGCCAGTAGTATTACAGGGGCTAACTATGGCTACACCTTC. This gives the protein CASSITGANYGYTF.

V usage is TRBV12-3 or TRBV12-4 and J usage is TRBJ2-3; D remains unclear. The CDR3 consists of 12 residues. V lost 5 bases and J lost 9, with 12 bases in between. DNA for the CDR3: TGTGCCAGCAGTCTCCCCCCAGGAACGCAGTATTTT. Its translation is CASSLPPGTQYF.

A remark on this clone: This may be a read error, as it is one base from a much larger clone. Other DNA sequences in the same sample also yield this CDR3. The V and J genes are TRBV29-1 and TRBJ1-1; D is perhaps TRBD1 (6 bases). The germline CDR1 and CDR2 sequences are SQVTM and ANQGSEA. Trimming removed 6 bases at V and 1 base at J, with 6 bases between. The CDR3 runs to 11 residues. The CDR3 nucleotides are TGCAGCGTGACAGGGAACACTGAAGCTTTCTTT. Translated: CSVTGNTEAFF.

This clone is a singleton in its sample. The gene calls are TRBV9 and TRBJ1-3; 7 bases agree with TRBD1. With V trimmed by 0 bases and J by 0 bases, 0 bases remained unmatched. Germline V lookup: CDR1 SGDLS, CDR2 YYNGEE. The CDR3 is made up of 15 amino acids. The CDR3: CASSVEGASGNTIYF. The CDR3 region has the DNA TGTGCCAGCAGCGTAGAGGGGGCCTCTGGAAACACCATATATTTT.

The genes are TRBV5-6 and TRBJ1-5; 7 nucleotides match TRBD1. Looked up from germline, CDR1 is SGHDT and CDR2 is YYEEEE. The CDR3 runs to 17 residues. Trimming at V came to 5 bases and at J to 7 bases, leaving 18 bases not matched to a gene. In DNA, the CDR3 is TGTGCCAGCAGTCGAAGGACAGGAGTAGAGACGAGGCAGCCCCAGCATTTT. This translates into CASSRRTGVETRQPQHF.

The chain employs TRBV6-5 and TRBJ1-1; D is unresolved. Between the trimmed V and J ends, which lost 8 bases and 0 bases, there was a span of 10 bases. The CDR3 length is 13 residues. The V gene's germline CDR1 is MNHEY and CDR2 SVGAGI. CDR3 nucleotide sequence: TGTGCCAGCTGGCGGGTTATGAACACTGAAGCTTTCTTT. Translated: CASWRVMNTEAFF.

This clone appeared once. The V and J genes are TRBV2 and TRBJ1-2; D gene uncertain. Germline lookup yields CDR1 SNHLY and CDR2 FYNNEI. With 1 base removed from V and 1 base from J, the gap between germline ends came to 7 bases. The CDR3 is 14 residues long. The CDR3 here is CASSEDSDNYGYTF. DNA of the CDR3: TGTGCCAGCAGTGAAGACTCTGATAACTATGGCTACACCTTC.

The rearrangement links TRBV7-9 to TRBJ2-3, with TRBD1 matching 9 bases. Germline-derived CDR1 and CDR2 are SEHNR and FQNEAQ (reference sequence). The CDR3 consists of 18 residues. The trim removed 4 bases at V and 3 bases at J, leaving 14 bases unmatched. CDR3 sequence reads: CASSSRFLGQGVTDTQYF. The CDR3 DNA reads TGTGCCAGCAGCTCTAGGTTCTTGGGACAGGGCGTAACAGATACGCAGTATTTT.